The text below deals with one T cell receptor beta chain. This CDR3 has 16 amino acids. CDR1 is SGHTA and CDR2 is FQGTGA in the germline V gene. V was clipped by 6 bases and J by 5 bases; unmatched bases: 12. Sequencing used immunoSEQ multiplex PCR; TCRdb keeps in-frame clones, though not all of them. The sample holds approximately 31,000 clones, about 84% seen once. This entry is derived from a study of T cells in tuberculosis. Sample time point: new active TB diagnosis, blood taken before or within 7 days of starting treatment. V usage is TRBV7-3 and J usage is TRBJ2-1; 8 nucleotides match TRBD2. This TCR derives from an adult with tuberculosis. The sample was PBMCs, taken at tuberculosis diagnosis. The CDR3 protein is CASSFWGGRTDNEQFF. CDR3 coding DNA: TGTGCCAGCAGTTTCTGGGGCGGGAGGACCGACAATGAGCAGTTCTTC. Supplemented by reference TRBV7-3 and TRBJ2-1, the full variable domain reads GAGVSQTPSNKVTEKGKYVELRCDPISGHTALYWYRQSLGQGPEFLIYFQGTGAADDSGLPNDRFFAVRPEGSVSTLKIQRTERGDSAVYLCASSFWGGRTDNEQFFGPGTRLTVL.